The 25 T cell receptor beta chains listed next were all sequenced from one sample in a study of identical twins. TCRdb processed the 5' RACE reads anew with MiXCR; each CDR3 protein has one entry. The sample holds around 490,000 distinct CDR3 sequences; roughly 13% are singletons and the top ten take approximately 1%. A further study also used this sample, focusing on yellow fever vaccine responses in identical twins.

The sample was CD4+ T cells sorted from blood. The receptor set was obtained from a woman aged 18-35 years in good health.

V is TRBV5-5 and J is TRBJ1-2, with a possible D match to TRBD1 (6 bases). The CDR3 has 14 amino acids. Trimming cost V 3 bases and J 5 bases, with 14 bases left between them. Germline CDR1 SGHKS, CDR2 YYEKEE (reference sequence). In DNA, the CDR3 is TGTGCCAGCAGCTCCCTCGGACAGCTATATGGCTACACCTTC. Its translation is CASSSLGQLYGYTF.

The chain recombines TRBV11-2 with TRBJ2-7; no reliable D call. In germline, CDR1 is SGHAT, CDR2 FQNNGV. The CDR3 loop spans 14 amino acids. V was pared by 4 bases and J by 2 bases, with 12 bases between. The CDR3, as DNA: TGTGCCAGCAGCTCCCAACCTGGGGCCTACGAGCAGTACTTC. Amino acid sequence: CASSSQPGAYEQYF.

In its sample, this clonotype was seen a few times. This CDR3 reads CAISISGSYNEQFF. CDR3 nucleotide sequence: TGTGCCATTTCAATTTCTGGCTCCTACAATGAGCAGTTCTTC. The chain recombines TRBV10-3 with TRBJ2-1, with no clear D. CDR3 size: 14 residues. Trimming removed 9 bases at V and 0 bases at J, with 12 bases between. Germline values: CDR1 ENHRY, CDR2 SYGVKD.

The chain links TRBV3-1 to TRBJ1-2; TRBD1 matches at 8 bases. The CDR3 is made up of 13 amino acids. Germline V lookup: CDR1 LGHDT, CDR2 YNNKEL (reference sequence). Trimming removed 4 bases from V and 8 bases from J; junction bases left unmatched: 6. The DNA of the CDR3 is TGTGCCAGCAGCCCTAGACCAGGGGGCGGCTACACCTTC. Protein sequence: CASSPRPGGGYTF.

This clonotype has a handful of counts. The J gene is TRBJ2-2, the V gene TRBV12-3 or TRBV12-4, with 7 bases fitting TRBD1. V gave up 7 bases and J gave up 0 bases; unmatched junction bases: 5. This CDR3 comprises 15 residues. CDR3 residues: CASTRTGTNTGELFF. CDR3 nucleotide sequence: TGTGCCAGCACCCGGACAGGAACGAACACCGGGGAGCTGTTTTTT.

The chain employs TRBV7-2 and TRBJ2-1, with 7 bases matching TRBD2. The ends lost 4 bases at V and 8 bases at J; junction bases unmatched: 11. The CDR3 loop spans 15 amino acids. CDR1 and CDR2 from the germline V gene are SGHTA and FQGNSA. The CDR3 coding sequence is TGTGCCAGCAGCTGGGCCGGGACTAAAGGGGATGAGCAGTTCTTC. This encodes CASSWAGTKGDEQFF. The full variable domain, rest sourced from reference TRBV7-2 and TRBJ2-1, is GAGVSQSPSNKVTEKGKDVELRCDPISGHTALYWYRQSLGQGLEFLIYFQGNSAPDKSGLPSDRFSAERTGGSVSTLTIQRTQQEDSAVYLCASSWAGTKGDEQFFGPGTRLTVL.

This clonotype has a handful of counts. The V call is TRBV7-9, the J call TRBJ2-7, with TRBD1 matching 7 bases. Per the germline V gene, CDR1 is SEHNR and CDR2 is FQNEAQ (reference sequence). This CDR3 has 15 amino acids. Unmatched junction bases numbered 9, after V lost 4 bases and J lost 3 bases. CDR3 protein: CASSWDSPNIYEQYF. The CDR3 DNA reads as TGTGCCAGCAGCTGGGACAGCCCAAACATCTACGAGCAGTACTTC.

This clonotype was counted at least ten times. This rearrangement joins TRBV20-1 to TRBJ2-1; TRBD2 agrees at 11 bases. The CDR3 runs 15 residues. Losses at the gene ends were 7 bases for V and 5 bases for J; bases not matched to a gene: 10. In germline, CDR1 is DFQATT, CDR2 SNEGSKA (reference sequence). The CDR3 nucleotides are TGCAGTGTTCGGCTAGCGGGAGGTCGAAACAATGAGCAGTTCTTC. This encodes CSVRLAGGRNNEQFF.

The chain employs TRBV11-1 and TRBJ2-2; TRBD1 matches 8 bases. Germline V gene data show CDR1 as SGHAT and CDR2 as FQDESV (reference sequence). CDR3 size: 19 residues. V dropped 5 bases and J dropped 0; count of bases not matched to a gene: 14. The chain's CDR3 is CASSTPDRVAPANTGELFF. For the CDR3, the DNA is TGTGCCAGCAGCACCCCGGACAGGGTTGCACCCGCGAACACCGGGGAGCTGTTTTTT.

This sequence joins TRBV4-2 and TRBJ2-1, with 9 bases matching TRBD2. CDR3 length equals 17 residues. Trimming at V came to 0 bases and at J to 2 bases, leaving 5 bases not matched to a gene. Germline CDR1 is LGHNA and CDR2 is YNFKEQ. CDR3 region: CASSQEQSGRTYNEQFF. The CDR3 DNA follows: TGTGCCAGCAGCCAAGAGCAGAGCGGGAGGACCTACAATGAGCAGTTCTTC.

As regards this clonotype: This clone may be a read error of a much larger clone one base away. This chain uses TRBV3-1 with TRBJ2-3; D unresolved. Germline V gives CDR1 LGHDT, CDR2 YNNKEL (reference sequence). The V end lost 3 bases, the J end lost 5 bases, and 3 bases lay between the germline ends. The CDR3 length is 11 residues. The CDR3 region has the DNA TGTGCCAGCAGCCACATAGATACGCAGTATTTT. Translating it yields CASSHIDTQYF.

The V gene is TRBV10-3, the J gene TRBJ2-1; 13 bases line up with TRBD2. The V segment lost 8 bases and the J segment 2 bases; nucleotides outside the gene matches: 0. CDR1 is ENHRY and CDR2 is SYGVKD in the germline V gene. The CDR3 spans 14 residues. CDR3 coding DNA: TGTGCCATCGGACTAGCGGGGGCCTACAATGAGCAGTTCTTC. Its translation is CAIGLAGAYNEQFF.

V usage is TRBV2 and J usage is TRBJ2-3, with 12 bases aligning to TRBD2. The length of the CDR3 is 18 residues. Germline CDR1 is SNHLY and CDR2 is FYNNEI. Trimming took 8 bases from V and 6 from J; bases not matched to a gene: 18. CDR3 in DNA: TGTGCCAGCCAACGACGGGGGCTAGCGGGGGGGCTGGACGATACGCAGTATTTT. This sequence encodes CASQRRGLAGGLDDTQYF.

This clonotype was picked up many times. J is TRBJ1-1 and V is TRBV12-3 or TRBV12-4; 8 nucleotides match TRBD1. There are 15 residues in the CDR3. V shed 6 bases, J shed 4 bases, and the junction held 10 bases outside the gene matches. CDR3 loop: CASSRKMDRVTEAFF. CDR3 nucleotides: TGTGCCAGCAGCCGAAAGATGGACAGGGTCACTGAAGCTTTCTTT.

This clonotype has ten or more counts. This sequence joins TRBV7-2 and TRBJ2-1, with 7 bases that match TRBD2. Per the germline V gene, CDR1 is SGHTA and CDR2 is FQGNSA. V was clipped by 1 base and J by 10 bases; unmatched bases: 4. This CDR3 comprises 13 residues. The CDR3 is CASSLGSGMEQFF. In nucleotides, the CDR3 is TGTGCCAGCAGCTTAGGAAGCGGGATGGAGCAGTTCTTC.

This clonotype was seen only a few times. The CDR3 nucleotides are TGTGCCAGCAGCAAACAAATTCTGTACCGGGAGAAGTACCAAGAGACCCAGTACTTC. Translating it yields CASSKQILYREKYQETQYF. This chain joins TRBV21-1 and TRBJ2-5; TRBD1, the table's D call, was not compared with the DNA. TRBV21-1 has pseudogene status. This CDR3 is 19 amino acids long.

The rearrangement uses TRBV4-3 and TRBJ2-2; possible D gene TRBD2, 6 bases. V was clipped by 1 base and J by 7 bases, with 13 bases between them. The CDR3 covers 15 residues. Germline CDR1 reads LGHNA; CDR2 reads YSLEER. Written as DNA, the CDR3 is TGCGCCAGCAGCCAAGTTGCGGGAAAGGGCGGGGAGCTGTTTTTT. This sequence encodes CASSQVAGKGGELFF.

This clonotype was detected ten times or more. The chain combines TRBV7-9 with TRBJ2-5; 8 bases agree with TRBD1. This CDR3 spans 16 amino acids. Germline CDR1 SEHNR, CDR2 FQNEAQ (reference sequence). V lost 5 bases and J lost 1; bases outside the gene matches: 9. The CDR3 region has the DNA TGTGCCAGCAGCGTCGGGACAGGAGGGATCCAAGAGACCCAGTACTTC. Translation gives CASSVGTGGIQETQYF.

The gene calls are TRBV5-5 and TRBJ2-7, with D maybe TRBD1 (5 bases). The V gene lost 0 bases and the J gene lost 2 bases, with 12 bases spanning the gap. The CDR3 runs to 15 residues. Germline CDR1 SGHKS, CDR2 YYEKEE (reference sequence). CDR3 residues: CASSLGSARAYEQYF. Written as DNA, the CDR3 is TGTGCCAGCAGCTTGGGTTCGGCCAGGGCCTACGAGCAGTACTTC.

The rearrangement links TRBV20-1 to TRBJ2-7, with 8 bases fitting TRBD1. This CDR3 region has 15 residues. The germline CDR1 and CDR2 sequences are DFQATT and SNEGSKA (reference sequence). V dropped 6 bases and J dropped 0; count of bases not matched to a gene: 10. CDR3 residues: CSAQQPGQASYEQYF. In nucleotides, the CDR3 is TGCAGTGCCCAGCAGCCGGGACAGGCCTCCTACGAGCAGTACTTC.

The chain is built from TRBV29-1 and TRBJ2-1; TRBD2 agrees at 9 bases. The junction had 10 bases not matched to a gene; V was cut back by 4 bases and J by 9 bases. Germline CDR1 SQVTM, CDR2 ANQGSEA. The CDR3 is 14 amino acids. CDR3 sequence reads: CSVGRLAEIGEQFF. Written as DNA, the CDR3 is TGCAGCGTTGGGCGACTAGCGGAAATAGGTGAGCAGTTCTTC.

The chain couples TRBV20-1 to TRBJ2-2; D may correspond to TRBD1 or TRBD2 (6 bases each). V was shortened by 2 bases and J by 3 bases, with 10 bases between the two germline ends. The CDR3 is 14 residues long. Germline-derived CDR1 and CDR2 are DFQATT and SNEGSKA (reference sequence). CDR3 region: CSARPGAYTGELFF. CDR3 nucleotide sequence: TGCAGTGCTAGACCGGGGGCGTACACCGGGGAGCTGTTTTTT.

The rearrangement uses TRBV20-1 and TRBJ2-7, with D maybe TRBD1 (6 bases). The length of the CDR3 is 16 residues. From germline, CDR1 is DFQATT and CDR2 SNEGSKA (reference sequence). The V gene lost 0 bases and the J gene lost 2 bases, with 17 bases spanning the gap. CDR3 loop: CSARDSRQGWAYEQYF. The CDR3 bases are TGCAGTGCTAGAGATAGTAGGCAGGGGTGGGCCTACGAGCAGTACTTC.

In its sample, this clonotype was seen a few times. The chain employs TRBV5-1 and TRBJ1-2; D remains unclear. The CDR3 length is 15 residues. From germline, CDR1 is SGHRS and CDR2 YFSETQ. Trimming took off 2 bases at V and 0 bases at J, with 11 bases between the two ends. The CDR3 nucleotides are TGCGCCAGCAGCTTCGACCCGGGATCTAACTATGGCTACACCTTC. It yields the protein CASSFDPGSNYGYTF.

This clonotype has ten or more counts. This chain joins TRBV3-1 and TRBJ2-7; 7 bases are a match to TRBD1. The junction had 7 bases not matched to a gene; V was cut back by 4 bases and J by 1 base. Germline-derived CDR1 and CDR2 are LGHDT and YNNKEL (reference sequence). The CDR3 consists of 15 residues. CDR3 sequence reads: CASSPSGGRSYEQYF. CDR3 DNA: TGTGCCAGCAGCCCATCAGGGGGACGGTCCTACGAGCAGTACTTC.